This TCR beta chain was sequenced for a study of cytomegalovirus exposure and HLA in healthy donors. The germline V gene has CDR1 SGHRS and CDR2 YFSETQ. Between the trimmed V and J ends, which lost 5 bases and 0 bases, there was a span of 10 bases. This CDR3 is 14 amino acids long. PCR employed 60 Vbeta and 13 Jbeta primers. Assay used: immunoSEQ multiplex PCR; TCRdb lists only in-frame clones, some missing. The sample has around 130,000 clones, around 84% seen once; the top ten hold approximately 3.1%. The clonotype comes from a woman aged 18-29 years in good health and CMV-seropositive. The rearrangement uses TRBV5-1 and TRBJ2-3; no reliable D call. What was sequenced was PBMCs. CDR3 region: CASSATLSTDTQYF. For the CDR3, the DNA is TGCGCCAGCAGTGCTACGCTCAGCACAGATACGCAGTATTTT.